What follows describes a single T cell receptor beta chain. The sample is drawn from a study of blood T cell repertoires in COVID-19. Study-level background: Acute-phase and convalescent COVID-19 samples originated in the United States, Italy and Spain.

Between the trimmed V and J ends, which lost 4 bases and 5 bases, there was a span of 15 bases. CDR3 length: 14 residues. CDR1 and CDR2 (germline): SGDLS, YYNGEE. Libraries were prepared by immunoSEQ multiplex PCR; TCRdb keeps only in-frame clonotypes and omits some of them. This sample carries some 65,000 clones, 85% to 90% of them seen once, and the ten largest clones take 15% to 20%. This chain links TRBV9 with TRBJ2-5, with D unclear. Sequenced: peripheral blood. This clonotype originated in a woman of 80 years or more with active COVID-19. The CDR3 DNA is TGTGCCAGCAGCCCACCCGGTTATTTGGAGACCCAGTACTTC. Translated: CASSPPGYLETQYF.